This T cell receptor beta chain was observed in a study of T-cell reconstitution after alpha-beta-depleted transplantation in children (dated by TCRdb to 2016 to 2017). At the level of the whole study: The study quantitatively tracked T-cell immune reconstitution after TCRalphabeta/CD19-depleted allogeneic hematopoietic cell transplantation in children using TCR repertoire profiling.

This clonotype was seen repeatedly, ten times or more. Its antigen is not yet known. Nothing much larger sits one base from this clone, and base qualities are not available. The germline V gene (reference sequence) yields SEHNR for CDR1 and FQNEAQ for CDR2. The CDR3 covers 14 residues, taking in both the cysteine and the phenylalanine. The only DNA kept is the CDR3, 42 bases in frame from the first base. Trimming takes 5 bases from V and 0 bases from J, and the germline ends sit 8 bases apart. The library came from PCR. The sequencer listed for this sample is Illumina HiSeq 2500. TCR library preparation used molecular barcoding, with unique molecular identifiers applied to normalize quantification of the TCRbeta repertoire. TCRdb handled the public reads itself, with Q25 trimming in fastp and clone calling in MiXCR, and kept productive beta chains. Every entry covers one CDR3 protein and lists the most common genes and DNA from its rows. Present in this sample are around 250,000 distinct CDR3 sequences, almost 10% of which were seen just once. Of the sample, over 9% is held by the ten largest clones.

Recombination joined TRBV7-9 with TRBJ2-1, with the D gene call left open. The TCR originated in a human donor who donated a stem cell graft to a child with SCID. Sequencing used PBMCs from the stem cell graft donor, obtained from the stem cell graft. The CDR3 region: CASSRSSSYNEQFF. Read as DNA, the sequence is TGTGCCAGCAGCCGTTCTAGCTCCTACAATGAGCAGTTCTTC. Joined to the reference TRBV7-9 and TRBJ2-1 proteins, this CDR3 gives the full variable domain: DTGVSQNPRHKITKRGQNVTFRCDPISEHNRLYWYRQTLGQGPEFLTYFQNEAQLEKSRLLSDRFSAERPKGSFSTLEIQRTEQGDSAMYLCASSRSSSYNEQFFGPGTRLTVL.